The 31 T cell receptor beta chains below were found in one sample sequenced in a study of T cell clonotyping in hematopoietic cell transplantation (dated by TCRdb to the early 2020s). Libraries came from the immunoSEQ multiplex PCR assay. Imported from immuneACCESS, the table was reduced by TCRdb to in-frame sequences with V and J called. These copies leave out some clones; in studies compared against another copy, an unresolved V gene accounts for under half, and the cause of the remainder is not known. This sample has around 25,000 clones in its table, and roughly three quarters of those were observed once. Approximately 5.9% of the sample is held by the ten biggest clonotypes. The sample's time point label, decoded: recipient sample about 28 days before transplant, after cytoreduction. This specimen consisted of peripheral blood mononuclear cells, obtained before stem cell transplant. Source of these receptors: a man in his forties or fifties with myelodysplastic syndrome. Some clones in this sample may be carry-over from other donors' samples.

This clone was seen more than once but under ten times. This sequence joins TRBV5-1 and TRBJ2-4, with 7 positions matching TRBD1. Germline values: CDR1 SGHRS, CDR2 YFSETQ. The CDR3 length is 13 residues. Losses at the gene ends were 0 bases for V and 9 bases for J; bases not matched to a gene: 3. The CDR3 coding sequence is TGCGCCAGCAGCTTGGGACAGGGCGGCATTCAGTACTTC. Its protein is CASSLGQGGIQYF.

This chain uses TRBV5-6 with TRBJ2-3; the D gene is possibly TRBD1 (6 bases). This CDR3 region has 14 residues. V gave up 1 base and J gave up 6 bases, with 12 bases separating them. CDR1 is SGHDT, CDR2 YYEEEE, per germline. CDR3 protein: CASSLTGNTDTQYF. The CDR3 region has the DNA TGTGCCAGCAGCTTGACAGGGAATACGGATACGCAGTATTTT.

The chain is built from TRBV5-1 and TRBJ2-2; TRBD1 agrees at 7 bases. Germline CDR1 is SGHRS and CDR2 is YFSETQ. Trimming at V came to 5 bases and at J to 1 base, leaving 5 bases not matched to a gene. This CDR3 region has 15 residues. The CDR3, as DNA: TGCGCCAGCAGGCCTACAGGGGTGAACACCGGGGAGCTGTTTTTT. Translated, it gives CASRPTGVNTGELFF.

The CDR3 sequence is CASSLGWGPNYGYTF. The DNA for the CDR3 is TGCGCCAGCAGCTTGGGGTGGGGGCCCAACTATGGCTACACCTTC. This chain links TRBV5-1 with TRBJ1-2, with D perhaps TRBD1 (6 bases). Looked up from germline, CDR1 is SGHRS and CDR2 is YFSETQ. CDR3 size: 15 residues. V was pared by 0 bases and J by 2 bases, with 11 bases between.

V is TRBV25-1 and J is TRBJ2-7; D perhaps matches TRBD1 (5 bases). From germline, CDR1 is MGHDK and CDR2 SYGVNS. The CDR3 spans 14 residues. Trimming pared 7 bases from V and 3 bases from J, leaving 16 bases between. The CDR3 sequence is CASIDPDSNYEQYF. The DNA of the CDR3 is TGTGCCAGCATTGACCCAGACAGTAACTACGAGCAGTACTTC.

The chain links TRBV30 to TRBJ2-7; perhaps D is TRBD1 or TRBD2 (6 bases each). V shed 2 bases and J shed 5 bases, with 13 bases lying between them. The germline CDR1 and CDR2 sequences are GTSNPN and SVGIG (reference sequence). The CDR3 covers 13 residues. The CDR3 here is CAWSRRGVHEQYF. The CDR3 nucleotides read TGTGCCTGGAGTAGAAGGGGGGTCCACGAGCAGTACTTC.

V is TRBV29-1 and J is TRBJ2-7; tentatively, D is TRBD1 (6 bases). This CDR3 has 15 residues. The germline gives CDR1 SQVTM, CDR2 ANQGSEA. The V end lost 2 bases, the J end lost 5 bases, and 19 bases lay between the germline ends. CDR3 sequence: CSVEPSGAGVDEQYF. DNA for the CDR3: TGCAGCGTTGAACCTTCAGGGGCAGGGGTAGACGAGCAGTACTTC.

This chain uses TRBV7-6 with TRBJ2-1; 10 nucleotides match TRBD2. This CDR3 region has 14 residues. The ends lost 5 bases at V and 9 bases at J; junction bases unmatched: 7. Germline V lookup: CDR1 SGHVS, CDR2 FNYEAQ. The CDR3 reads CASSLVIAGGEQFF. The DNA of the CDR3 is TGTGCCAGCAGCCTCGTGATAGCGGGAGGTGAGCAGTTCTTC.

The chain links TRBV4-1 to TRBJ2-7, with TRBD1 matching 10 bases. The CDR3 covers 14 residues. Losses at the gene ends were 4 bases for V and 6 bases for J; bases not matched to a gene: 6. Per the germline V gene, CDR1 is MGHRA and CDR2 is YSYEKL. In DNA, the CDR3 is TGCGCCAGCAGCCTACTCGGGACAGGGGTCGAGCAGTACTTC. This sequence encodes CASSLLGTGVEQYF.

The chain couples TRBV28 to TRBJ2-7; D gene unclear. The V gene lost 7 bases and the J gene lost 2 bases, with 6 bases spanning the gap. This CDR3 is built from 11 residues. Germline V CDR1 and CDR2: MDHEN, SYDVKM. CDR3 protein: CASTTTYEQYF. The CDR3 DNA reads TGTGCCAGCACCACAACCTACGAGCAGTACTTC.

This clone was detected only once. The DNA of the CDR3 is TGTGCCAGCAGCGCACAGGGTTGGGAGACCCAGTACTTC. Protein: CASSAQGWETQYF. This chain links TRBV7-9 with TRBJ2-5, with a tentative D call TRBD1 (6 bases). V was cut by 5 bases and J by 5 bases, with 12 bases left in between. The CDR3 has 13 residues. Germline CDR1 reads SEHNR; CDR2 reads FQNEAQ (reference sequence).

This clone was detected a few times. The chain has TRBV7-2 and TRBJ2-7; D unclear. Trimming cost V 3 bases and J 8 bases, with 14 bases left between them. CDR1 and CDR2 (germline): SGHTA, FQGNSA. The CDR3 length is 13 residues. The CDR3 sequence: CASSFQPGFQQYF. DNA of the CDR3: TGTGCCAGCAGCTTCCAACCGGGTTTTCAGCAGTACTTC.

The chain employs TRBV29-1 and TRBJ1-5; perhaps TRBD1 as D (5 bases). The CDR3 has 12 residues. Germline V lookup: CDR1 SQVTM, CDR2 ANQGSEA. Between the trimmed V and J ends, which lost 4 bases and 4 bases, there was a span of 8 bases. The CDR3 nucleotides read TGCAGCGTTGGTGACAGTAATCAGCCCCAGCATTTT. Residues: CSVGDSNQPQHF. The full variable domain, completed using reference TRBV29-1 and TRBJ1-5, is SAVISQKPSRDICQRGTSLTIQCQVDSQVTMMFWYRQQPGQSLTLIATANQGSEATYESGFVIDKFPISRPNLTFSTLTVSNMSPEDSSIYLCSVGDSNQPQHFGDGTRLSIL.

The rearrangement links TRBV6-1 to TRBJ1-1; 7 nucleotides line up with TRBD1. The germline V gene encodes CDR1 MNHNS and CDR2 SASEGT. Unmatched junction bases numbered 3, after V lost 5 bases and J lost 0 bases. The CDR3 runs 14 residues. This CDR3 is CASSLGQLNTEAFF. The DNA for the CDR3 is TGTGCCAGCAGTCTGGGACAGCTGAACACTGAAGCTTTCTTT.

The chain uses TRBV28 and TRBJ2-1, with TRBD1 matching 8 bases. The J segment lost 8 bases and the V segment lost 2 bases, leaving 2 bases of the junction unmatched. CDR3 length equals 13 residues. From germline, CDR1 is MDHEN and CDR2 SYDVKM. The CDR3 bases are TGTGCCAGCAGTTTAACAGGGGGTTATGAGCAGTTCTTC. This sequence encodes CASSLTGGYEQFF.

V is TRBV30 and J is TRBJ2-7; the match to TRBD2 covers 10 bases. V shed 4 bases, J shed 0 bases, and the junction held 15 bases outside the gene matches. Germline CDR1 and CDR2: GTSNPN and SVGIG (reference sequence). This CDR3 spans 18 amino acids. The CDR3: CAWTLQVGAGGSSYEQYF. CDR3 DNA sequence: TGTGCCTGGACTCTCCAGGTCGGAGCGGGAGGGAGCTCCTACGAGCAGTACTTC.

The chain's CDR3 is CASREQGTGETQYF. The CDR3 nucleotides are TGTGCCAGCCGCGAACAGGGGACGGGGGAGACCCAGTACTTC. The V and J genes are TRBV2 and TRBJ2-5; 7 bases are a match to TRBD1. V shed 8 bases, J shed 5 bases, and the junction held 11 bases outside the gene matches. The CDR3 covers 14 residues. CDR1 is SNHLY and CDR2 is FYNNEI in the germline V gene.

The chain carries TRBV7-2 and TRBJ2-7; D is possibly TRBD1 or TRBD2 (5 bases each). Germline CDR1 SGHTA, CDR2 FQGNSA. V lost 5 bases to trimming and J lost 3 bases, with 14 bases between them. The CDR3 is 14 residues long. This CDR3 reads CASSPTRGSYEQYF. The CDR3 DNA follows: TGTGCCAGCAGCCCTACCCGGGGCAGCTACGAGCAGTACTTC.

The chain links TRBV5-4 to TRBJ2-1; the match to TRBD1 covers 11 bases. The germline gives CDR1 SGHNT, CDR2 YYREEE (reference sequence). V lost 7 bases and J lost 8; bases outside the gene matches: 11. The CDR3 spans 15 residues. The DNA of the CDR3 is TGTGCCAGCGGCCAACCCGGGACAGGGGGTGATGAGCAGTTCTTC. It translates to CASGQPGTGGDEQFF.

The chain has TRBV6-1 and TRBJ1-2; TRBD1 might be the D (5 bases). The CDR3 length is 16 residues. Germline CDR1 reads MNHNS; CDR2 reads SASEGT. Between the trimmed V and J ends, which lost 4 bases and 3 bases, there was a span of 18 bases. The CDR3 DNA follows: TGTGCCAGCAGTGCCAAATCAGGGCCCCAGGACTATGGCTACACCTTC. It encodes CASSAKSGPQDYGYTF.

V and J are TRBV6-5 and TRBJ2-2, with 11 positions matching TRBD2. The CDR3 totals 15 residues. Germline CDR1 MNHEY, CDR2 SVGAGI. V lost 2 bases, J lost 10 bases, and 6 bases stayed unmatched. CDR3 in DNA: TGTGCCAGCAGTTACAATCCGGGACTAGCGGTGGAGCTGTTTTTT. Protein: CASSYNPGLAVELFF.

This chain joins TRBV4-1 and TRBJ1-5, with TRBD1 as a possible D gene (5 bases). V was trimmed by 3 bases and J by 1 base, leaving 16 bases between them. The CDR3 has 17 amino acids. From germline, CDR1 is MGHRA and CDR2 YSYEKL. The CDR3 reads CASSQRMGVGSNQPQHF. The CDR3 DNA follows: TGCGCCAGCAGCCAGAGAATGGGGGTGGGAAGCAATCAGCCCCAGCATTTT.

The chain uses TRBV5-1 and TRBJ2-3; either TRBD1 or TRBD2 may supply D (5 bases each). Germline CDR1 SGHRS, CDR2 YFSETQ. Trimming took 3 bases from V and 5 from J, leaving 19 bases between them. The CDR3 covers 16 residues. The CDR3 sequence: CASSSPPGPSGDTQYF. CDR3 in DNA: TGCGCCAGCAGCTCCCCACCGGGACCGTCAGGAGATACGCAGTATTTT.

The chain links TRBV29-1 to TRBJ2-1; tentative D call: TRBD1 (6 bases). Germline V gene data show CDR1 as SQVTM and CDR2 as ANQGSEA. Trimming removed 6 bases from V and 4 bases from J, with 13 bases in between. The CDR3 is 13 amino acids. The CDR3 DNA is TGCAGCGTCAGCCGAACAGGGTACAATGAGCAGTTCTTC. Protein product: CSVSRTGYNEQFF.

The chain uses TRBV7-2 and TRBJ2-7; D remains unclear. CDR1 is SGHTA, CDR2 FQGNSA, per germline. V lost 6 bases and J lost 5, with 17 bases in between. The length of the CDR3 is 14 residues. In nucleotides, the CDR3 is TGTGCCAGCAGTAGTAAAACAGAGTATAACGAGCAGTACTTC. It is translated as CASSSKTEYNEQYF.

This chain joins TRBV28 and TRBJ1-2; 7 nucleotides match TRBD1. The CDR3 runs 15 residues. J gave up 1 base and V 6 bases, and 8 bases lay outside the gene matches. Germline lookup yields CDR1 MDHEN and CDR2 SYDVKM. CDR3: CASRRTGSDNYGYTF. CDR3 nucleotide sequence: TGTGCCAGCAGAAGGACAGGATCAGATAACTATGGCTACACCTTC.

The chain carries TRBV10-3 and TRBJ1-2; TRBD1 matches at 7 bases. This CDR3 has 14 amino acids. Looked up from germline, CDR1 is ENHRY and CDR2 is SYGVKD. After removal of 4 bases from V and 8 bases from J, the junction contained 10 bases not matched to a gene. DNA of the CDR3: TGTGCCATCAGTGTGGAGGGACAGCTAAGCGGCTACACCTTC. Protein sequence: CAISVEGQLSGYTF.

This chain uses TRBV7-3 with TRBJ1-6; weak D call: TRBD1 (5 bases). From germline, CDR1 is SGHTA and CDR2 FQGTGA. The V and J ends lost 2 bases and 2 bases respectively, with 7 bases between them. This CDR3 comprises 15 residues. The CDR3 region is CASSLGGAYNSPLHF. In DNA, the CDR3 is TGTGCCAGCAGCTTAGGGGGTGCCTATAATTCACCCCTCCACTTT. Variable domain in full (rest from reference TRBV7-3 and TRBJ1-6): GAGVSQTPSNKVTEKGKYVELRCDPISGHTALYWYRQSLGQGPEFLIYFQGTGAADDSGLPNDRFFAVRPEGSVSTLKIQRTERGDSAVYLCASSLGGAYNSPLHFGNGTRLTVT.

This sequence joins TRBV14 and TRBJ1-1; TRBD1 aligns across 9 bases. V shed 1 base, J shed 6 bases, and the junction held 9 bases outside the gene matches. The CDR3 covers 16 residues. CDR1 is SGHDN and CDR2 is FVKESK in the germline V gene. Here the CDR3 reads CASSQGQGVLGAEAFF. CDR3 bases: TGTGCCAGCAGCCAAGGACAGGGGGTTTTGGGCGCTGAAGCTTTCTTT.

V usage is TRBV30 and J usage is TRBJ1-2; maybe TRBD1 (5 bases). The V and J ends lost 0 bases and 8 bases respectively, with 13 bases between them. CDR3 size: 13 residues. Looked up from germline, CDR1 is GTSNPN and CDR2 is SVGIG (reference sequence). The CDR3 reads CAWSVQGVKGYTF. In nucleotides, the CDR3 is TGTGCCTGGAGTGTACAAGGGGTGAAGGGCTACACCTTC.

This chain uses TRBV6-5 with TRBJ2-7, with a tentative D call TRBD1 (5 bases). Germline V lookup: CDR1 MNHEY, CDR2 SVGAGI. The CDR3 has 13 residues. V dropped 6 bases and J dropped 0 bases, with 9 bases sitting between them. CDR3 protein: CASRDSTSYEQYF. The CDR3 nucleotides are TGTGCCAGCAGAGACAGTACCTCCTACGAGCAGTACTTC.